This entry lists 2 T cell receptor beta chains sequenced from one sample in a study of blood T cell repertoires in COVID-19. Produced via immunoSEQ multiplex PCR; TCRdb's table is partial and in-frame only. Of 120,000 or so clones listed, around 91% are singletons. Sequenced input: peripheral blood. The receptor source for this set is a woman in her sixties or seventies with COVID-19, enrolled during active disease.

The table lists this clone with a count of one. J is TRBJ1-1 and V is TRBV29-1; 10 bases are shared with TRBD1. The germline CDR1 and CDR2 sequences are SQVTM and ANQGSEA. The CDR3 length is 12 residues. After removal of 7 bases from V and 3 bases from J, the junction contained 2 bases not matched to a gene. The CDR3 loop reads CSAGTGDTEAFF. In nucleotides, the CDR3 is TGCAGCGCCGGGACAGGGGACACTGAAGCTTTCTTT.

This clone was picked up one time. The chain links TRBV9 to TRBJ1-1; 8 nucleotides agree with TRBD1. Losses at the gene ends were 4 bases for V and 5 bases for J; bases not matched to a gene: 13. The CDR3 consists of 16 residues. CDR1 SGDLS and CDR2 YYNGEE come from the germline V gene. Here the CDR3 reads CASSQLDRAGETEAFF. CDR3 in DNA: TGTGCCAGCAGCCAACTGGACAGGGCGGGGGAAACTGAAGCTTTCTTT. The whole variable domain, remainder taken from reference TRBV9 and TRBJ1-1, is DSGVTQTPKHLITATGQRVTLRCSPRSGDLSVYWYQQSLDQGLQFLIQYYNGEERAKGNILERFSAQQFPDLHSELNLSSLELGDSALYFCASSQLDRAGETEAFFGQGTRLTVV.